This T cell receptor beta chain is from a study of PD-L1 blockade in urothelial cancer. About the research overall: Blood analysis was done at 3 weeks (second dose) and 6 weeks after treatment began.

The study, taken as a whole, reports: Stronger expansion of tumor-associated clones in blood at 3 weeks distinguished durable-benefit patients. TCR clonality was measured in pretreatment peripheral blood. Clonality below the median predicted better survival.

As regards this clone: Its antigen is unknown.

A spike-in of synthetic TCR analog templates was added to each PCR. Method: immunoSEQ multiplex PCR; TCRdb's copy keeps in-frame clones and lacks some. The data show approximately 20,000 clones, with roughly 89% seen just once and over 9% held by the top ten. Documented time point: peripheral blood 6 weeks after treatment start. The CDR3 runs to 14 residues. Trimming pared 1 base from V and 1 base from J, leaving 6 bases between. The germline V gene has CDR1 SGHKS and CDR2 YYEKEE (reference sequence). The source material was PBMCs, sampled around atezolizumab (anti-PD-L1) treatment. V usage is TRBV5-5 and J usage is TRBJ1-5; D unclear. This sequence was found in a woman aged 55-70 years with urothelial cancer. The CDR3 DNA is TGTGCCAGCAGCTTGACACCAAGCAATCAGCCCCAGCATTTT. Protein sequence: CASSLTPSNQPQHF.